This section outlines one T cell receptor beta chain sequence together with its context. This same CDR3 is encoded by further DNA sequences in the sample. The table came from immunoSEQ multiplex PCR; TCRdb's copy has only in-frame clones and leaves some out. The repertoire has about 70,000 clones, nearly 90% of them found once; the top ten carry about 10%. This specimen belongs to a study of OX40 agonist ivuxolimab in advanced cancers. V lost 1 base and J lost 2; bases outside the gene matches: 2. The CDR3 covers 15 residues. In germline, CDR1 is SGHAT, CDR2 FQNNGV. The origin of this receptor is an adult with an advanced solid tumor such as melanoma, head and neck, liver or kidney cancer. Source: CD4+ or CD8+ T cells sorted from blood, taken in a trial of the OX40 agonist ivuxolimab. J is TRBJ1-2 and V is TRBV11-2, with 9 bases matching TRBD1. This chain's CDR3 is CASSLVGQGNYGYTF. The CDR3 bases are TGTGCCAGCAGCTTAGTGGGACAGGGAAACTATGGCTACACCTTC.